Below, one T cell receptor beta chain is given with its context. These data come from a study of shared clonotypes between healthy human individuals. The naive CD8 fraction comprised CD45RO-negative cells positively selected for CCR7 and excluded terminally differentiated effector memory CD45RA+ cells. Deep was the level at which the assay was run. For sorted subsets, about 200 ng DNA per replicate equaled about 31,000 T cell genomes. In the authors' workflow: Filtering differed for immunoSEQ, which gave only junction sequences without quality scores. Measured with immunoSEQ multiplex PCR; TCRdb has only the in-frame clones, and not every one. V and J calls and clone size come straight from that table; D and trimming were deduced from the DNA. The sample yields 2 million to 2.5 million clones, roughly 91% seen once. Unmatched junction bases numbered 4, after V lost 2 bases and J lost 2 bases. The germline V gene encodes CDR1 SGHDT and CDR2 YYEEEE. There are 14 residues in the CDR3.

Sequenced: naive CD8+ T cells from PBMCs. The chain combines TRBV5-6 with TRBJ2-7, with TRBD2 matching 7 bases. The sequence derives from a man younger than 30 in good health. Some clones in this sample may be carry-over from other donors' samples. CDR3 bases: TGTGCCAGCAGCTTTTGGCGGGAGACCTACGAGCAGTACTTC. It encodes CASSFWRETYEQYF.